The 21 T cell receptor beta chains below all came from one sample that was sequenced in a study of blood T cells in healthy people across ages. A second PCR, run for roughly 7 to 11 cycles, used a sample-barcoded 5' primer plus a J-beta primer mix. TCRdb re-derived calls from the 5' RACE reads in MiXCR, one entry per CDR3 protein. Altogether hundreds of thousands of distinct CDR3 sequences are present, 32% being singletons, with the ten largest covering roughly 15%. Material: blood. The receptors were sampled from a woman aged 80 or over in good health.

At least ten counts were recorded for this clonotype. The rearrangement uses TRBV7-9 and TRBJ1-4; 7 bases are shared with TRBD1. V was pared by 5 bases and J by 8 bases, with 11 bases of the junction left unmatched. Germline V lookup: CDR1 SEHNR, CDR2 FQNEAQ (reference sequence). The CDR3 extends over 15 amino acids. The CDR3 DNA sequence: TGTGCCAGCAGCCGAAGACAGGGAGTGCAGGAAAAACTGTTTTTT. Translation: CASSRRQGVQEKLFF.

This clonotype turned up a few times. CDR3 sequence (DNA): TGCAGTGCTAGAGGGACTAGCGAGCAAGAGACCCAGTACTTC. Amino acids: CSARGTSEQETQYF. The chain couples TRBV20-1 to TRBJ2-5; 9 bases are shared with TRBD2. This CDR3 comprises 14 residues. V was pared by 1 base and J by 2 bases, with 2 bases of the junction left unmatched. Germline loops: CDR1 DFQATT, CDR2 SNEGSKA (reference sequence).

This clonotype was seen a few times. The V and J genes are TRBV7-2 and TRBJ1-1, with TRBD1 as a possible D gene (6 bases). Germline V gene sequence: CDR1 SGHTA, CDR2 FQGNSA. Trimming removed 5 bases from V and 1 base from J, with 17 bases in between. The CDR3 loop spans 16 amino acids. The CDR3 bases are TGTGCCAGCAGCCCGATCCGGGACACTCGGAACACTGAAGCTTTCTTT. As protein: CASSPIRDTRNTEAFF.

This clonotype was picked up a small number of times. A read error may explain this, as a much larger clone is one base away. The chain is built from TRBV18 and TRBJ2-1, with 10 bases that match TRBD1. V lost 8 bases, J lost 9 bases, and 13 bases stayed unmatched. The CDR3 length is 15 residues. The V gene's germline CDR1 is KGHSH and CDR2 LQKENI. The CDR3 loop reads CASARTGGSFGEQFF. For the CDR3, the DNA is TGTGCCAGCGCCCGGACAGGGGGTTCTTTCGGTGAGCAGTTCTTC.

In its sample, this clonotype was seen many times. This chain joins TRBV7-9 and TRBJ2-6, with a weak D call TRBD1 (6 bases). CDR3 length: 15 amino acids. V was shortened by 4 bases and J by 7 bases, with 14 bases between the two germline ends. CDR1 is SEHNR, CDR2 FQNEAQ, per germline (reference sequence). CDR3 region: CASSSRQADANVLTF. Here the CDR3 DNA reads TGTGCCAGCAGCTCCAGACAGGCTGATGCCAACGTCCTGACTTTC.

This clonotype appeared many times. The rearrangement joins TRBV7-6 to TRBJ2-7; D is unclear. V was cut by 1 base and J by 0 bases, with 10 bases left in between. Germline V gene data show CDR1 as SGHVS and CDR2 as FNYEAQ. The CDR3 covers 15 residues. CDR3 bases: TGTGCCAGCAGCTTAGAGGGCTTGAGCTCCTACGAGCAGTACTTC. As protein: CASSLEGLSSYEQYF.

J is TRBJ2-3 and V is TRBV21-1; the table's D call, TRBD1, has no DNA check behind it. TRBV21-1 is shown as a pseudogene. The CDR3 consists of 15 residues. This chain's CDR3 is CASSTPGVGADTQYF. The CDR3 region has the DNA TGTGCCAGCAGCACTCCAGGGGTCGGCGCAGATACGCAGTATTTT.

This clonotype was detected many times. The chain uses TRBV6-1 and TRBJ2-7; D may match TRBD1 or TRBD2 (5 bases each). Trimming shortened V by 1 base and J by 0 bases, and 13 bases separated the two germline ends. Germline CDR1 and CDR2: MNHNS and SASEGT. CDR3 length: 16 amino acids. The CDR3: CASSEGTWGSSYEQYF. The CDR3 region has the DNA TGTGCCAGCAGTGAAGGGACGTGGGGGTCCTCCTACGAGCAGTACTTC.

This clonotype was recorded once. This could be a read error, since a much larger clone is one nucleotide away. The chain carries TRBV9 and TRBJ2-3, with 8 bases matching TRBD2. This CDR3 spans 13 amino acids. CDR1 and CDR2 from the germline V gene are SGDLS and YYNGEE. The CDR3 DNA reads TGTGCCGGCAGCAATAGCGGGGCGGATACGCAGTATTTT. Translating it yields CAGSNSGADTQYF. Combining the CDR3 with reference TRBV9 and TRBJ2-3 gives the whole variable domain DSGVTQTPKHLITATGQRVTLRCSPRSGDLSVYWYQQSLDQGLQFLIQYYNGEERAKGNILERFSAQQFPDLHSELNLSSLELGDSALYFCAGSNSGADTQYFGPGTRLTVL.

This clonotype was detected only a few times. The chain is built from TRBV25-1 and TRBJ1-2; D might be TRBD1 (6 bases). The CDR3 runs 15 residues. Looked up from germline, CDR1 is MGHDK and CDR2 is SYGVNS. Trimming removed 3 bases at V and 5 bases at J, with 16 bases between. The CDR3 region is CASSDRFGGVYGYTF. CDR3 DNA: TGTGCCAGCAGTGATCGGTTTGGGGGCGTATATGGCTACACCTTC.

This clonotype was counted many times. The chain links TRBV5-1 to TRBJ2-5; TRBD1 might be the D (6 bases). This CDR3 contains 15 residues. CDR1 SGHRS and CDR2 YFSETQ come from the germline V gene. V lost 0 bases to trimming and J lost 5 bases, with 14 bases between them. CDR3 in DNA: TGCGCCAGCAGCTTGGAGGCAGGGGTGGCGGAGACCCAGTACTTC. Protein product: CASSLEAGVAETQYF.

The J gene is TRBJ2-1, the V gene TRBV7-8; 8 nucleotides line up with TRBD2. This CDR3 comprises 14 residues. J gave up 7 bases and V 5 bases, and 7 bases lay outside the gene matches. Germline V gene lookup returns CDR1 SGHVS and CDR2 FQNEAQ. CDR3 DNA sequence: TGTGCCAGCAGCCGGCGGGAGGCATCAAATGAGCAGTTCTTC. Its protein is CASSRREASNEQFF.

Points on this clonotype: A clone one base away is much larger, so this may be a read error. The chain employs TRBV5-6 and TRBJ2-6; D might be TRBD1 or TRBD2, each matching 5 bases. The CDR3 is 14 amino acids. Germline V CDR1 and CDR2: SGHDT, YYEEEE. CDR3 region: CASSLGVGANVRTF. The CDR3 region has the DNA TGTGCCAGCAGCTTGGGGGTCGGGGCCAACGTCCGGACTTTC.

This clonotype was detected ten times or more. This chain connects TRBV7-2 to TRBJ2-1; perhaps TRBD1 as D (6 bases). The V gene lost 0 bases and the J gene lost 3 bases, with 18 bases spanning the gap. This CDR3 spans 18 amino acids. Germline-derived CDR1 and CDR2 are SGHTA and FQGNSA. The CDR3 bases are TGTGCCAGCAGCTTAGCGCGATCAGCGAGACAGGACTACAATGAGCAGTTCTTC. It specifies CASSLARSARQDYNEQFF.

This chain joins TRBV12-3 or TRBV12-4 and TRBJ2-3; D gene uncertain. The CDR3 is made up of 11 amino acids. The ends were cut back, 9 bases at V and 10 bases at J, with 14 bases in the middle. The CDR3 loop is CARVFDGAQYF. The CDR3, as DNA: TGTGCCAGAGTGTTTGATGGTGCGCAGTATTTT.

This clonotype has ten or more counts. This chain links TRBV5-1 with TRBJ2-3, with D perhaps TRBD1 (5 bases). Trimming stripped 4 bases from V and 4 bases from J, with 16 bases between. Germline V CDR1 and CDR2: SGHRS, YFSETQ. The CDR3 is 15 residues long. The CDR3 region has the DNA TGCGCCAGCAGCCCAGGGATTCTGGGTTCAGATACGCAGTATTTT. This codes for CASSPGILGSDTQYF. The complete variable domain, with remaining parts taken from reference TRBV5-1 and TRBJ2-3, reads KAGVTQTPRYLIKTRGQQVTLSCSPISGHRSVSWYQQTPGQGLQFLFEYFSETQRNKGNFPGRFSGRQFSNSRSEMNVSTLELGDSALYLCASSPGILGSDTQYFGPGTRLTVL.

This chain joins TRBV3-1 and TRBJ1-4, with D uncertain. CDR1 is LGHDT and CDR2 is YNNKEL in the germline V gene (reference sequence). The CDR3 has 15 amino acids. The V end lost 1 base, the J end lost 7 bases, and 13 bases lay between the germline ends. CDR3 DNA: TGTGCCAGCAGCCAAGGGCCTCTGGGGAGTGAAAAACTGTTTTTT. It specifies CASSQGPLGSEKLFF. The full variable domain, its missing parts supplied by reference TRBV3-1 and TRBJ1-4, is DTAVSQTPKYLVTQMGNDKSIKCEQNLGHDTMYWYKQDSKKFLKIMFSYNNKELIINETVPNRFSPKSPDKAHLNLHINSLELGDSAVYFCASSQGPLGSEKLFFGSGTQLSVL.

The chain couples TRBV2 to TRBJ1-6, with 9 bases that match TRBD1. CDR3 length equals 17 residues. V was clipped by 7 bases and J by 1 base; unmatched bases: 8. Looked up from germline, CDR1 is SNHLY and CDR2 is FYNNEI. The CDR3: CASTPGTGRSYNSPLHF. The CDR3 region has the DNA TGTGCCAGCACCCCGGGGACAGGGAGGTCCTATAATTCACCCCTCCACTTT.

This clonotype was counted between two and nine times. The CDR3 nucleotides are TGCGCCAGCAGCCCCGGGACAGGGATGAGAGGCAATCAGCCCCAGCATTTT. Its translation: CASSPGTGMRGNQPQHF. The chain combines TRBV5-1 with TRBJ1-5, with 9 bases that match TRBD1. This CDR3 is 17 amino acids long. From germline, CDR1 is SGHRS and CDR2 YFSETQ. V shed 4 bases, J shed 2 bases, and the junction held 10 bases outside the gene matches.

This clonotype was counted ten times or more. This chain connects TRBV6-5 to TRBJ2-5, with TRBD1 matching 8 bases. CDR3 length: 15 residues. The junction had 10 bases not matched to a gene; V was cut back by 6 bases and J by 4 bases. Germline CDR1 and CDR2: MNHEY and SVGAGI. DNA of the CDR3: TGTGCCAGCAGCCTTGGACAGGGACGAAGAGAGACCCAGTACTTC. It translates to CASSLGQGRRETQYF.

This clonotype was found many times. The gene calls are TRBV7-9 and TRBJ2-7; 9 bases agree with TRBD2. The CDR3 is 14 residues long. Germline CDR1 and CDR2: SEHNR and FQNEAQ (reference sequence). The V and J ends lost 5 bases and 2 bases, in that order; junction bases with no gene match: 4. The CDR3 region is CASSPGLAPYEQYF. In DNA, the CDR3 is TGTGCCAGCAGCCCGGGACTAGCCCCCTACGAGCAGTACTTC.